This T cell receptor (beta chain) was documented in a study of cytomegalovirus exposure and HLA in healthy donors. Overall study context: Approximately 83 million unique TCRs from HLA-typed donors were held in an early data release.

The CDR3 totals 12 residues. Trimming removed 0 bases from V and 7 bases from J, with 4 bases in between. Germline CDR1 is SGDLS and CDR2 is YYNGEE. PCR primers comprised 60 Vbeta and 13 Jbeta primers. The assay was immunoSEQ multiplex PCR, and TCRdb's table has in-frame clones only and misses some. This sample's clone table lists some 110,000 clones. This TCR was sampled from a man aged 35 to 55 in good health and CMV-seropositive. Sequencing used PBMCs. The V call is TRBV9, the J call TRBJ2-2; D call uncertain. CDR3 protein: CASSVVGGELFF. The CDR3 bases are TGTGCCAGCAGCGTAGTCGGCGGGGAGCTGTTTTTT.